This entry lists 29 T cell receptor beta chains sequenced from one sample in a study of blood T cell repertoires in COVID-19. Data came from immunoSEQ multiplex PCR; TCRdb stores just in-frame clones and leaves some out. Of about 300,000 clones in the sample, 89% were seen once. Material for sequencing was PBMCs or T cells enriched from blood (not recorded which). Receptor source: a woman aged 40-49 years who had recovered from COVID-19.

J is TRBJ2-1 and V is TRBV7-3; 8 nucleotides line up with TRBD2. Per germline, CDR1 SGHTA and CDR2 FQGTGA. With 5 bases clipped from V and 4 bases from J, the junction kept 7 bases outside the gene matches. The CDR3 consists of 15 residues. The CDR3: CASSPAGGRYNEQFF. CDR3 in DNA: TGTGCCAGCAGCCCTGCGGGGGGTCGGTACAATGAGCAGTTCTTC.

The V call is TRBV6-2 or TRBV6-3, the J call TRBJ1-2; 11 bases align to TRBD1. Germline trimming cut 6 bases from V and 3 bases from J; bases unmatched to any gene: 3. In germline, CDR1 is MNHEY, CDR2 SVGEGT. The CDR3 is 14 residues long. CDR3 sequence reads: CASSRDRGYYGYTF. The CDR3 coding sequence is TGTGCCAGCAGCAGGGACAGGGGGTACTATGGCTACACCTTC.

The chain carries TRBV19 and TRBJ2-3, with 12 bases lining up with TRBD2. The CDR3 is 16 residues long. Germline V gives CDR1 LNHDA, CDR2 SQIVND (reference sequence). After removal of 5 bases from V and 1 base from J, the junction contained 4 bases not matched to a gene. CDR3 in amino acids: CASSPRLAGGTDTQYF. The CDR3 nucleotides are TGTGCCAGTAGTCCAAGACTAGCGGGGGGCACAGATACGCAGTATTTT.

The CDR3 is CASSQALAMGTDTQYF. The CDR3 region has the DNA TGTGCCAGCAGCCAGGCCCTAGCGATGGGGACAGATACGCAGTATTTT. The genes are TRBV4-2 and TRBJ2-3, with a possible D match to TRBD2 (6 bases). The CDR3 covers 16 residues. Germline V gene data show CDR1 as LGHNA and CDR2 as YNFKEQ. V was pared by 3 bases and J by 3 bases, with 16 bases between.

This chain uses TRBV30 with TRBJ2-4; no definite D call. The CDR3 has 17 residues. Trimming left V 3 bases short and J 0 bases short, with 18 bases between. Germline-derived CDR1 and CDR2 are GTSNPN and SVGIG (reference sequence). The CDR3 loop is CAWSPPRPGVAKNIQYF. As DNA, the CDR3 is TGTGCCTGGAGCCCACCCCGCCCCGGAGTAGCCAAAAACATTCAGTACTTC.

This sequence joins TRBV5-4 and TRBJ2-1, with TRBD2 identical over 7 bases. The ends lost 2 bases at V and 8 bases at J; junction bases unmatched: 7. The CDR3 extends over 14 amino acids. Germline-derived CDR1 and CDR2 are SGHNT and YYREEE (reference sequence). CDR3 sequence reads: CASSLSGTTDEQFF. In nucleotides, the CDR3 is TGTGCCAGCAGCTTATCCGGGACTACGGATGAGCAGTTCTTC.

The gene calls are TRBV18 and TRBJ1-2; D is uncertain. The length of the CDR3 is 13 residues. CDR1 is KGHSH and CDR2 is LQKENI in the germline V gene. V was clipped by 3 bases and J by 5 bases, with 10 bases between them. CDR3 DNA sequence: TGTGCCAGCTCACCCGAGGGTCTATATGGCTACACCTTC. Amino acids: CASSPEGLYGYTF. Looking up the rest from reference TRBV18 and TRBJ1-2 gives the full variable domain: NAGVMQNPRHLVRRRGQEARLRCSPMKGHSHVYWYRQLPEEGLKFMVYLQKENIIDESGMPKERFSAEFPKEGPSILRIQQVVRGDSAAYFCASSPEGLYGYTFGSGTRLTVV.

The chain links TRBV5-4 to TRBJ1-4, with 9 bases fitting TRBD1. The CDR3 has 16 residues. Germline V gene sequence: CDR1 SGHNT, CDR2 YYREEE (reference sequence). Trimming cost V 4 bases and J 5 bases; bases outside gene matches: 9. This CDR3 reads CASSPGTGTGNEKLFF. The CDR3 nucleotides are TGTGCCAGCAGCCCCGGGACCGGGACAGGGAATGAAAAACTGTTTTTT.

The chain joins TRBV23-1 to TRBJ1-1; 7 bases match TRBD1. TRBV23-1 is filed as an ORF, its function uncertain. The J segment lost 0 bases and the V segment lost 4 bases, leaving 17 bases of the junction unmatched. CDR3 size: 19 residues. The CDR3 DNA reads as TGCGCCAGCAGTCGTTCTTCACAGGGGACCACGAATTTGAACACTGAAGCTTTCTTT. Translating it yields CASSRSSQGTTNLNTEAFF.

The J gene is TRBJ1-1, the V gene TRBV2, with D tentatively TRBD1 (6 bases). CDR1 is SNHLY, CDR2 FYNNEI, per germline. There are 14 residues in the CDR3. Trimming shortened V by 5 bases and J by 4 bases, and 14 bases separated the two germline ends. In DNA form, the CDR3 reads TGTGCCAGCAGTTCCCAGGGGAGTGGCACTGAAGCTTTCTTT. Translation: CASSSQGSGTEAFF.

This chain uses TRBV30 with TRBJ1-2; perhaps TRBD1 as D (6 bases). Germline V gene lookup returns CDR1 GTSNPN and CDR2 SVGIG (reference sequence). The CDR3 contains 12 residues. V was pared by 7 bases and J by 1 base, with 10 bases between. The CDR3: CASRQVNYGYTF. As DNA, the CDR3 is TGTGCCTCTCGACAGGTTAACTATGGCTACACCTTC.

The chain recombines TRBV5-6 with TRBJ1-1; 8 bases map to TRBD1. V shed 7 bases, J shed 0 bases, and the junction held 8 bases outside the gene matches. This CDR3 is built from 15 residues. Germline-derived CDR1 and CDR2 are SGHDT and YYEEEE. CDR3 region: CASGDRGVVNTEAFF. The CDR3 DNA reads as TGTGCCAGCGGCGACAGGGGAGTAGTGAACACTGAAGCTTTCTTT.

The chain carries TRBV2 and TRBJ2-3; 12 nucleotides match TRBD2. V lost 6 bases to trimming and J lost 6 bases; unmatched junction nucleotides: 7. In germline, CDR1 is SNHLY, CDR2 FYNNEI. The CDR3 covers 15 residues. CDR3 protein: CASSLLAGGVDTQYF. CDR3 DNA sequence: TGTGCCAGCAGCCTACTAGCGGGGGGTGTGGATACGCAGTATTTT. Looking up the rest from reference TRBV2 and TRBJ2-3 gives the full variable domain: EPEVTQTPSHQVTQMGQEVILRCVPISNHLYFYWYRQILGQKVEFLVSFYNNEISEKSEIFDDQFSVERPDGSNFTLKIRSTKLEDSAMYFCASSLLAGGVDTQYFGPGTRLTVL.

This clone showed up just a few times. The chain is built from TRBV19 and TRBJ2-7, with 9 bases that match TRBD2. Trimming removed 5 bases from V and 5 bases from J; junction bases left unmatched: 10. The CDR3 extends over 15 amino acids. CDR1 is LNHDA, CDR2 SQIVND, per germline (reference sequence). For the CDR3, the DNA is TGTGCCAGTAGTCTCTCGACGACTAGCGGCCACGAGCAGTACTTC. This sequence encodes CASSLSTTSGHEQYF.

The CDR3 here is CASSYGRPGGTEAFF. Here the CDR3 DNA reads TGTGCCAGCAGTTATGGACGACCCGGGGGCACTGAAGCTTTCTTT. The rearrangement links TRBV6-5 to TRBJ1-1, with D perhaps TRBD1 (5 bases). Per the germline V gene, CDR1 is MNHEY and CDR2 is SVGAGI. The CDR3 is 15 amino acids. Trimming removed 3 bases from V and 4 bases from J, with 15 bases in between.

The chain uses TRBV2 and TRBJ2-1; no clear D gene. V was pared by 8 bases and J by 0 bases, with 8 bases between. Germline CDR1 reads SNHLY; CDR2 reads FYNNEI. This CDR3 has 13 residues. This CDR3 reads CASLSSSYNEQFF. The CDR3, as DNA: TGTGCCAGCCTCTCCAGCTCCTACAATGAGCAGTTCTTC.

The chain links TRBV21-1 to TRBJ1-5; TRBD1 is the table's D call and was not checked against the DNA. TRBV21-1 is flagged as a pseudogene. The CDR3 runs 13 residues. CDR3 sequence (DNA): TGTGCCAGCAGCCCAGGGTCAAATCAGCCCCAGCATTTT. Translating gives CASSPGSNQPQHF.

The J gene is TRBJ1-2, the V gene TRBV19; 11 bases are shared with TRBD1. This CDR3 has 16 residues. J was trimmed by 8 bases and V by 10 bases; bases with no gene match: 18. CDR1 LNHDA and CDR2 SQIVND come from the germline V gene (reference sequence). The CDR3 nucleotides are TGTGCCACGAGCTTGGACAGGGGGCTGTTAACGGGAGGCTACACCTTC. Translation: CATSLDRGLLTGGYTF.

The V call is TRBV6-4, the J call TRBJ1-2; D ambiguous. The V end was cut by 3 bases, the J end by 6 bases, with 11 bases between. Germline V gene data show CDR1 as MRHNA and CDR2 as SNTAGT. The length of the CDR3 is 13 residues. The CDR3 here is CASSENGIDGYTF. CDR3 sequence (DNA): TGTGCCAGCAGTGAGAACGGGATAGATGGCTACACCTTC.

The rearrangement links TRBV15 to TRBJ1-2, with 7 bases identical to TRBD1. From germline, CDR1 is LNHNV and CDR2 YYDKDF (reference sequence). With V trimmed by 0 bases and J by 4 bases, 8 bases remained unmatched. The CDR3 length is 16 residues. CDR3 loop: CATSREPGQTFYGYTF. CDR3 sequence (DNA): TGTGCCACCAGCAGAGAACCGGGACAGACATTCTATGGCTACACCTTC.

The V call is TRBV2, the J call TRBJ2-4, with D possibly TRBD1 on 6 matching bases. With 6 bases removed from V and 7 bases from J, the gap between germline ends came to 10 bases. Germline V gene data show CDR1 as SNHLY and CDR2 as FYNNEI. CDR3 size: 12 residues. This CDR3 is CASSGTFNIQYF. The CDR3 region has the DNA TGTGCCAGCAGCGGGACATTCAACATTCAGTACTTC.

The chain links TRBV25-1 to TRBJ1-5, with a possible D match to TRBD1 (5 bases). V lost 11 bases and J 5 bases, leaving 19 bases between the germline ends. The CDR3 is 14 residues long. In germline, CDR1 is MGHDK, CDR2 SYGVNS. The CDR3 sequence is CADPCGRDYQPQHF. The CDR3 DNA sequence: TGTGCCGACCCATGTGGCAGGGACTATCAGCCCCAGCATTTT.

Concerning this clone itself: Sequence at one end of the junction differs from germline and may be a read error. The chain is built from TRBV7-7 and TRBJ2-1; 10 bases match TRBD2. The germline gives CDR1 SSHAT, CDR2 FNYEAQ (reference sequence). There are 17 residues in the CDR3. The CDR3 DNA follows: TGTGCTAGCAGCTTAGGTCCTAGCGGGAGCAAAATCCATGAGCAGTTCTTC. Translated, it gives CASSLGPSGSKIHEQFF.

The V and J genes are TRBV2 and TRBJ1-1; maybe TRBD1 (5 bases). CDR1 SNHLY and CDR2 FYNNEI come from the germline V gene. The CDR3 totals 14 residues. The V and J ends lost 3 bases and 1 base respectively, with 9 bases between them. The CDR3 reads CASSEGGKNTEAFF. As DNA, the CDR3 is TGTGCCAGCAGTGAGGGGGGAAAGAACACTGAAGCTTTCTTT.

The chain joins TRBV18 to TRBJ2-7; D is undetermined. With 0 bases removed from V and 2 bases from J, the gap between germline ends came to 5 bases. The CDR3 runs to 13 residues. In germline, CDR1 is KGHSH, CDR2 LQKENI. The CDR3 loop is CASSPPSTYEQYF. DNA for the CDR3: TGTGCCAGCTCACCACCTTCTACCTACGAGCAGTACTTC.

The genes are TRBV5-1 and TRBJ2-7, with D perhaps TRBD2 (6 bases). V gave up 3 bases and J gave up 3 bases, with 19 bases separating them. Germline CDR1 and CDR2: SGHRS and YFSETQ. The CDR3 has 16 amino acids. The CDR3 here is CASSSGGVIYGYEQYF. The CDR3 DNA reads as TGCGCCAGCAGCTCGGGCGGGGTAATTTACGGCTACGAGCAGTACTTC. Full variable domain (rest looked up from reference TRBV5-1 and TRBJ2-7): KAGVTQTPRYLIKTRGQQVTLSCSPISGHRSVSWYQQTPGQGLQFLFEYFSETQRNKGNFPGRFSGRQFSNSRSEMNVSTLELGDSALYLCASSSGGVIYGYEQYFGPGTRLTVT.

This clone has only one observation. Other DNA sequences within the sample encode an identical CDR3. This sequence joins TRBV30 and TRBJ2-3; the D gene is possibly TRBD2 (5 bases). CDR1 GTSNPN and CDR2 SVGIG come from the germline V gene (reference sequence). The CDR3 contains 13 residues. V lost 1 base, J lost 2 bases, and 7 bases lay in between. CDR3 bases: TGTGCCTGGAGTGGAGGGCCCACAGATACGCAGTATTTT. Protein: CAWSGGPTDTQYF.

This clone was picked up a small number of times. The chain carries TRBV7-2 and TRBJ1-2; TRBD1 might be the D (6 bases). Trimming removed 7 bases at V and 5 bases at J, with 17 bases between. This CDR3 is 14 amino acids long. From germline, CDR1 is SGHTA and CDR2 FQGNSA. CDR3 protein: CASTLGRGSYGYTF. CDR3 sequence (DNA): TGTGCCAGCACCTTGGGCAGGGGATCTTATGGCTACACCTTC. Based on the CDR3 plus reference TRBV7-2 and TRBJ1-2, the full variable domain is GAGVSQSPSNKVTEKGKDVELRCDPISGHTALYWYRQSLGQGLEFLIYFQGNSAPDKSGLPSDRFSAERTGGSVSTLTIQRTQQEDSAVYLCASTLGRGSYGYTFGSGTRLTVV.

This clone was seen at least ten times. The DNA of the CDR3 is TGTGCCAGCAGCATCGACAGCTTCTCTGGAAACACCATATATTTT. It encodes CASSIDSFSGNTIYF. This sequence joins TRBV5-5 and TRBJ1-3, with D possibly matching TRBD1 (5 bases). V was clipped by 4 bases and J by 0 bases, with 11 bases between them. CDR3 length equals 15 residues. Germline V CDR1 and CDR2: SGHKS, YYEKEE (reference sequence).